One and the same sample provided the 26 T cell receptor beta chains below, sequenced in a study of blood T cell repertoires in COVID-19. Libraries were prepared by immunoSEQ multiplex PCR; TCRdb keeps only in-frame clonotypes and omits some of them. The top ten hold roughly 1% of the sample, which has a few hundred thousand clones, over 75% seen once. Sequencing was carried out using PBMCs or T cells enriched from blood (not recorded which). Receptors originate from a woman in her 30s who had recovered from COVID-19.

This chain joins TRBV6-5 and TRBJ1-3; 7 bases line up with TRBD1. With 6 bases clipped from V and 1 base from J, the junction kept 6 bases outside the gene matches. Germline CDR1 and CDR2: MNHEY and SVGAGI. This CDR3 is 15 amino acids long. The CDR3 nucleotides are TGTGCCAGCAGATTGACAGGGAGGTCTGGAAACACCATATATTTT. Protein sequence: CASRLTGRSGNTIYF.

The chain employs TRBV11-2 and TRBJ1-2; possibly TRBD1 for D (6 bases). The CDR3 covers 13 residues. V gave up 5 bases and J gave up 4 bases, with 11 bases separating them. The germline CDR1 and CDR2 sequences are SGHAT and FQNNGV. The CDR3 bases are TGTGCCAGCAGCCTCACAGGGCCCTATGGCTACACCTTC. It specifies CASSLTGPYGYTF.

This clone has only one observation. The rearrangement joins TRBV7-6 to TRBJ1-4, with TRBD1 identical over 9 bases. This CDR3 is built from 17 residues. The V gene end was trimmed by 1 base and the J gene end by 5 bases; junction bases not matched to a gene: 8. Germline lookup yields CDR1 SGHVS and CDR2 FNYEAQ. The CDR3 loop reads CASSLVRGGTGNEKLFF. The CDR3 nucleotides are TGTGCCAGCAGCTTAGTTCGGGGGGGGACAGGGAATGAAAAACTGTTTTTT. Looking up the rest from reference TRBV7-6 and TRBJ1-4 gives the full variable domain: GAGVSQSPRYKVTKRGQDVALRCDPISGHVSLYWYRQALGQGPEFLTYFNYEAQQDKSGLPNDRFSAERPEGSISTLTIQRTEQRDSAMYRCASSLVRGGTGNEKLFFGSGTQLSVL.

The J gene is TRBJ1-5, the V gene TRBV4-3; 9 bases align to TRBD1. The germline gives CDR1 LGHNA, CDR2 YSLEER. V lost 0 bases and J lost 11; bases outside the gene matches: 17. This CDR3 is built from 18 residues. This CDR3 is CASSQEPPGQGPGSAQHF. In nucleotides, the CDR3 is TGCGCCAGCAGCCAAGAGCCCCCGGGACAGGGTCCTGGATCAGCCCAGCATTTT.

The chain has TRBV7-9 and TRBJ1-2; no firm D call. Germline assignment: CDR1 SEHNR and CDR2 FQNEAQ (reference sequence). V was trimmed by 7 bases and J by 0 bases, leaving 12 bases between them. CDR3 length equals 14 residues. The CDR3 DNA follows: TGTGCCAGCACTACGATCGGGGCTAACTATGGCTACACCTTC. It codes for CASTTIGANYGYTF.

This clone occurred once. J is TRBJ2-3 and V is TRBV18, with 7 bases aligning to TRBD1. This CDR3 is 12 amino acids long. Germline CDR1 KGHSH, CDR2 LQKENI. J lost 7 bases, V lost 5 bases, and 3 bases had no gene match. CDR3 sequence reads: CASSAQGNTQYF. The DNA of the CDR3 is TGTGCCAGCTCAGCACAGGGGAATACGCAGTATTTT. The complete variable domain, with remaining parts taken from reference TRBV18 and TRBJ2-3, reads NAGVMQNPRHLVRRRGQEARLRCSPMKGHSHVYWYRQLPEEGLKFMVYLQKENIIDESGMPKERFSAEFPKEGPSILRIQQVVRGDSAAYFCASSAQGNTQYFGPGTRLTVL.

The rearrangement joins TRBV7-8 to TRBJ1-1; 7 bases are shared with TRBD1. Germline values: CDR1 SGHVS, CDR2 FQNEAQ. The CDR3 covers 16 residues. J was trimmed by 5 bases and V by 1 base; bases with no gene match: 10. CDR3 in DNA: TGTGCCAGCAGCTTAGTAGGGGGCTGGCAAAGTACTGAAGCTTTCTTT. This gives the protein CASSLVGGWQSTEAFF.

The chain is built from TRBV28 and TRBJ2-7; possibly TRBD2 for D (5 bases). Germline assignment: CDR1 MDHEN and CDR2 SYDVKM. Trimming left V 3 bases short and J 5 bases short, with 14 bases between. The CDR3 is made up of 14 amino acids. CDR3 residues: CASSFPGVTNEQYF. CDR3 sequence (DNA): TGTGCCAGCAGTTTCCCCGGGGTGACCAACGAGCAGTACTTC.

This clone showed up just a few times. The chain is built from TRBV6-2 or TRBV6-3 and TRBJ2-7; TRBD1 agrees at 11 bases. CDR1 MNHEY and CDR2 SVGEGT come from the germline V gene. Unmatched junction bases numbered 4, after V lost 0 bases and J lost 3 bases. The CDR3 loop spans 16 amino acids. As DNA, the CDR3 is TGTGCCAGCAGTTACTCGACTGGGACAGGGGGCTACGAGCAGTACTTC. It yields the protein CASSYSTGTGGYEQYF.

The J gene is TRBJ1-5, the V gene TRBV28; D may be TRBD1 (5 bases). The CDR3 contains 13 residues. The V end was cut by 6 bases, the J end by 2 bases, with 8 bases between. Germline assignment: CDR1 MDHEN and CDR2 SYDVKM. The CDR3 bases are TGTGCCAGCAGGGTAGGGGGCAATCAGCCCCAGCATTTT. Translation: CASRVGGNQPQHF.

The chain couples TRBV19 to TRBJ2-5; 9 nucleotides agree with TRBD2. After removal of 5 bases from V and 6 bases from J, the junction contained 16 bases not matched to a gene. The germline V gene encodes CDR1 LNHDA and CDR2 SQIVND (reference sequence). The CDR3 runs to 17 residues. The CDR3 coding sequence is TGTGCCAGTAGTCTCCTATGGGAAGGGACTAGCCGCCAGACCCAGTACTTC. This translates into CASSLLWEGTSRQTQYF.

The rearrangement joins TRBV6-1 to TRBJ2-7; 7 bases map to TRBD1. Germline V gene sequence: CDR1 MNHNS, CDR2 SASEGT. The V and J ends lost 2 bases and 3 bases, in that order; junction bases with no gene match: 7. The CDR3 loop spans 15 amino acids. The CDR3 sequence is CASSERQGDIYEQYF. CDR3 nucleotides: TGTGCCAGCAGTGAACGCCAGGGGGACATCTACGAGCAGTACTTC.

The rearrangement joins TRBV7-9 to TRBJ1-4; D gene ambiguous. The CDR3 totals 11 residues. The ends were cut back, 6 bases at V and 11 bases at J, with 10 bases in the middle. CDR1 and CDR2 (germline): SEHNR, FQNEAQ (reference sequence). Here the CDR3 DNA reads TGTGCCAGCAGGGGTGGAGAGAAACTGTTTTTT. This codes for CASRGGEKLFF.

The rearrangement joins TRBV9 to TRBJ1-6, with 8 bases lining up with TRBD1. Germline V gene sequence: CDR1 SGDLS, CDR2 YYNGEE. V was pared by 3 bases and J by 7 bases, with 6 bases of the junction left unmatched. The length of the CDR3 is 15 residues. CDR3 DNA: TGTGCCAGCAGCGCCGCGACAGGGGCGAATTCACCCCTCCACTTT. This codes for CASSAATGANSPLHF.

The V gene is TRBV28, the J gene TRBJ2-7, with 8 bases that match TRBD1. V lost 2 bases, J lost 3 bases, and 3 bases stayed unmatched. Germline assignment: CDR1 MDHEN and CDR2 SYDVKM. The CDR3 has 14 residues. The chain's CDR3 is CASSLLDRGYEQYF. In DNA form, the CDR3 reads TGTGCCAGCAGTTTACTCGACAGGGGCTACGAGCAGTACTTC. The full variable domain, with the rest looked up from reference TRBV28 and TRBJ2-7, is DVKVTQSSRYLVKRTGEKVFLECVQDMDHENMFWYRQDPGLGLRLIYFSYDVKMKEKGDIPEGYSVSREKKERFSLILESASTNQTSMYLCASSLLDRGYEQYFGPGTRLTVT.

The chain employs TRBV24-1 and TRBJ1-5; 9 bases match TRBD1. Germline V gene data show CDR1 as KGHDR and CDR2 as SFDVKD. V trimming: 2 bases; J trimming: 5 bases; junction bases outside the gene matches: 6. There are 16 residues in the CDR3. CDR3 in amino acids: CATSDSGTGSDQPQHF. The CDR3 nucleotides read TGTGCCACCAGTGATTCCGGGACAGGGAGCGATCAGCCCCAGCATTTT.

In its sample, this clone was seen many times. This chain joins TRBV5-1 and TRBJ1-1; weak D call: TRBD1 (5 bases). From germline, CDR1 is SGHRS and CDR2 YFSETQ. V gave up 0 bases and J gave up 6 bases, with 15 bases separating them. The CDR3 length is 15 residues. The CDR3 loop reads CASSLDLRRGAEAFF. CDR3 DNA sequence: TGCGCCAGCAGCTTGGATCTGAGGCGGGGGGCTGAAGCTTTCTTT.

The chain combines TRBV5-1 with TRBJ2-7; tentatively, D is TRBD2 (6 bases). Germline lookup yields CDR1 SGHRS and CDR2 YFSETQ. The CDR3 runs 15 residues. V lost 0 bases and J lost 0, with 10 bases in between. The CDR3 DNA sequence: TGCGCCAGCAGCTTGGAGTGGGGGGTCTCCTACGAGCAGTACTTC. Translation: CASSLEWGVSYEQYF.

This rearrangement joins TRBV7-2 to TRBJ1-1, with 8 bases that match TRBD1. This CDR3 contains 13 residues. Germline loops: CDR1 SGHTA, CDR2 FQGNSA. V lost 4 bases to trimming and J lost 6 bases; unmatched junction nucleotides: 4. CDR3 DNA: TGTGCCAGCAGCTACAGGGGGACGGCTGAAGCTTTCTTT. It specifies CASSYRGTAEAFF.

The rearrangement uses TRBV5-8 and TRBJ2-7; no definite D call. The CDR3 has 13 residues. CDR1 is SGHTS, CDR2 YDEGEE, per germline. The germline V and J ends were trimmed by 3 bases and 1 base, with 8 bases remaining between them. The CDR3, as DNA: TGTGCCAGCAGCTCCGACATTTCCTACGAGCAGTACTTC. Amino acid sequence: CASSSDISYEQYF.

The chain recombines TRBV27 with TRBJ2-5; 8 bases map to TRBD1. Germline V CDR1 and CDR2: MNHEY, SMNVEV (reference sequence). The CDR3 extends over 13 amino acids. With V trimmed by 4 bases and J by 5 bases, 3 bases remained unmatched. This chain's CDR3 is CASSSGGWETQYF. CDR3 sequence (DNA): TGTGCCAGCAGTTCAGGGGGCTGGGAGACCCAGTACTTC.

This chain links TRBV30 with TRBJ2-7, with D maybe TRBD1 (6 bases). The CDR3 has 12 amino acids. Between the trimmed V and J ends, which lost 3 bases and 4 bases, there was a span of 10 bases. CDR1 GTSNPN and CDR2 SVGIG come from the germline V gene (reference sequence). CDR3 amino acids: CAWSKQGYEQYF. Here the CDR3 DNA reads TGTGCCTGGAGCAAACAGGGATACGAGCAGTACTTC.

The rearrangement joins TRBV28 to TRBJ2-6; D gene ambiguous. Germline assignment: CDR1 MDHEN and CDR2 SYDVKM. V lost 7 bases to trimming and J lost 4 bases, with 11 bases between them. The CDR3 runs to 14 residues. CDR3 region: CASIDSVGANVLTF. The CDR3 DNA is TGTGCCAGCATAGATTCGGTGGGGGCCAACGTCCTGACTTTC.

This clone was counted once. The J gene is TRBJ1-3, the V gene TRBV3-1 (or the pseudogene TRBV3-2); perhaps TRBD1 as D (6 bases). CDR3 length equals 14 residues. V was clipped by 3 bases and J by 4 bases, with 10 bases between them. Germline CDR1 reads LGHDT; CDR2 reads YNNKEL (reference sequence). Here the CDR3 reads CASSQGAEGNTIYF. DNA of the CDR3: TGTGCCAGCAGCCAGGGGGCGGAAGGAAACACCATATATTTT.

This clone was seen a single time. The V call is TRBV10-1, the J call TRBJ2-3; D perhaps matches TRBD2 (5 bases). The CDR3 runs to 14 residues. From germline, CDR1 is WNHNN and CDR2 SYGVQD (reference sequence). The ends were cut back, 10 bases at V and 10 bases at J, with 24 bases in the middle. The CDR3 DNA sequence: TGCGCCACTCGACTGGACCCCGTTAAGGGAGCGCAGTATTTT. It codes for CATRLDPVKGAQYF.

V and J are TRBV3-1 (or the pseudogene TRBV3-2) and TRBJ2-7, with 7 bases fitting TRBD1. Germline CDR1 and CDR2: LGHDT and YNNKEL (reference sequence). The J segment lost 3 bases and the V segment lost 6 bases, leaving 2 bases of the junction unmatched. The CDR3 loop spans 12 amino acids. CDR3 loop: CASRTGSYEQYF. DNA of the CDR3: TGTGCCAGCAGGACAGGGAGCTACGAGCAGTACTTC.